This record covers a single T cell receptor beta chain. The CDR3 is 13 residues long. Germline V gives CDR1 SGDLS, CDR2 YYNGEE. V was shortened by 3 bases and J by 6 bases, with 13 bases between the two germline ends. The sample belongs to a study of T-cell reconstitution after alpha-beta-depleted transplantation in children. During its preparation, the TCRbeta library received unique molecular identifiers. TCRdb re-called the PCR reads with MiXCR, one entry per CDR3 protein. The profile shows fewer than 700,000 distinct CDR3 sequences, 13% of them singletons. The TCR comes from a male patient aged 10 to 17 who had a stem cell transplant for acute myeloid leukemia, so the T cells may come from the graft donor. The chain links TRBV9 to TRBJ2-7; D is possibly TRBD1 (6 bases). Specimen: PBMCs, mostly from graft donor cells, collected 360 days after TCRalphabeta/CD19-depleted stem cell transplant. In nucleotides, the CDR3 is TGTGCCAGCAGCGCTTCAGGGGAATCCGAGCAGTACTTC. As protein: CASSASGESEQYF.